This paragraph covers one TCR beta chain sequence. This clonotype was recorded at least ten times. It has no known antigen specificity. The record has no base qualities; no much larger clone is one base away. The entry originates in a study of T cells in Graves' hyperthyroidism and ophthalmopathy (dated by TCRdb to 2018 to 2020). With respect to the entire study: Peripheral blood was sampled at the time of initial diagnosis, prior to any treatment. Prospective prediction of ophthalmopathy was tested in an independent validation cohort consisting of 18 to 20 hyperthyroidism patients and around 17 patients who later progressed to ophthalmopathy. In about 6 Graves' hyperthyroidism patients, the study also compared T-cell repertoires from thyroid tissue with T-cell repertoires from blood. To identify TCR V-J signatures that set the groups apart, the researchers used a discovery cohort of 100 patients, made up of around 42 with Graves' ophthalmopathy and about 55 with stable Graves' hyperthyroidism. After blood sampling, hyperthyroidism patients were treated with methimazole at a starting dose of 30 mg daily, and ophthalmopathy patients were treated with high-dose intravenous methylprednisolone. According to the paper, TCR Vbeta CDR3 sequencing was carried out on 135 peripheral blood samples, which came from around 43 ophthalmopathy, 70 to 80 hyperthyroidism and about 17 progressor patients. The 100 or so discovery patients were randomly split 7:3 into training and test sets.

Amplification of TCR beta CDR3 regions was carried out from RNA transcripts. The first round of RT-PCR for the TCR CDR3 was performed with the HTBI primer set and the Qiagen OneStep RT-PCR kit. A second multiplex PCR round built the libraries, followed by size selection and purification. The libraries were sequenced on an Illumina HiSeq2000 using paired-end 100 bp reads. Turning to the authors' computational methods: Raw data were processed with SOAPnuke, discarding reads with adapters, uncalled bases, mean Phred below 15, or no exact constant-primer or identifier match. COPE v1.2.5 was used to merge high-quality paired reads, and clonotypes were defined as unique nucleotide sequences. MiTCR v1.1 was used to align clonotypes to the IMGT TRBV, TRBD and TRBJ reference segments. The analysis included only V-J combinations with a frequency above 0.0001, which together covered around 99% of the repertoires. The TCS score was defined as the ratio of F50 (clonal expansion) to E x V (chaos), calculated using BLOSUM62-based TCRdist between CDR3 peptides within each V-J. Welch's t-statistics and random forest reduced fewer than 550 V-J features to about 13, which were used in a naive Bayes classifier (R e1071). Clones were called with MiXCR by TCRdb after fastp trimmed the public reads at Q25, and only in-frame beta chains were retained. Each record represents a unique CDR3 protein, reported with the most common genes and DNA among its rows. For this entry, the V and J calls and clone size follow TCRdb and not the study's own pipeline. The sample table shows approximately 430,000 distinct CDR3 sequences, and roughly 14% are seen once. Jointly, the top ten make up less than 15% of the sample.

The investigation overall reported the following: Ophthalmopathy was separated from stable hyperthyroidism by a 13 V-J signature model, with 85% to 90% sensitivity and roughly 81% specificity obtained in cross-validation and 80%/75% obtained in testing. In validation, progression to ophthalmopathy was predicted by the model with 55% to 71% sensitivity and 72.22% specificity, a median of about 6 months before onset. No statistical method was used to set the sample size in advance, and investigators knew the group allocation. Most expanded thyroid clonotypes (frequency above 0.001) were also detected in blood, suggesting blood repertoires may reflect thyroid immune responses.

Stable Graves' hyperthyroidism was defined as the absence of progression to ophthalmopathy over 18 months of follow-up. Hyperthyroidism patients were aged 18 to 65 years and newly diagnosed, with disease duration of less than 2 months. Patients with uncontrolled infections, other autoimmune diseases, pregnancy or lactation were excluded. Diagnoses relied on clinical symptoms, serum thyroxine and TRAb, thyroid ultrasound and orbital computed tomography. PBMCs were isolated from approximately 10 ml of fresh peripheral blood by Ficoll-Paque density gradient centrifugation. Total RNA was extracted with Trizol reagent, and quality was checked on an Agilent 2100 Bioanalyzer. Trimming accounts for 0 bases at V and 6 bases at J, while the number of junction bases matched to no gene is 7. The CDR3 measures 16 amino acids from cysteine to phenylalanine. CDR3 DNA only is kept here, 48 bases in frame from base 1. Taken from the germline V gene, the CDR1 and CDR2 loops are SGHVS and FQNEAQ.

The sequenced sample consisted of blood. The receptor was derived from a woman between 18 and 30 years old with Graves' hyperthyroidism. Here the chain combines TRBV7-8 and TRBJ2-7; 11 central bases correspond to TRBD2. The base sequence is TGTGCCAGCAGCTTAGCGGTAGCGGGAGGGTTTGGCGAGCAGTACTTC. This sequence encodes CASSLAVAGGFGEQYF.